Shown below are 17 T cell receptor beta chains from a single sample sequenced in a study of cytotoxic CD8 clonotypes in ibrutinib-treated CLL (dated by TCRdb to 2020 to 2022). The sample's time point label is to be understood as: 12 months on ibrutinib. Library creation used the immunoSEQ multiplex PCR assay. TCRdb carries this immuneACCESS record with in-frame sequences only. Its versions omit some clonotypes, under half of them owing to an unresolved V gene in the studies checked, with the rest unexplained. This sample has about 68,000 clones in its table, and under 70% of those were observed once. Of the sample, under 6% is held by the ten largest clones. Sequencing was performed on PBMCs, taken after 12 months of ibrutinib treatment. Receptor source: a human donor with chronic lymphocytic leukemia.

This clone showed up just a few times. The chain combines TRBV28 with TRBJ2-1; D gene unclear. Germline V gene data show CDR1 as MDHEN and CDR2 as SYDVKM. The V gene lost 6 bases and the J gene lost 9 bases, with 12 bases spanning the gap. The CDR3 spans 12 residues. As DNA, the CDR3 is TGTGCCAGCAGCGACATCTTGGGTGAGCAGTTCTTC. Protein: CASSDILGEQFF.

The chain employs TRBV7-2 and TRBJ2-3, with a weak D call TRBD2 (6 bases). There are 17 residues in the CDR3. The V gene's germline CDR1 is SGHTA and CDR2 FQGNSA. Trimming took 1 base from V and 2 from J, leaving 16 bases between them. The DNA of the CDR3 is TGTGCCAGCAGCTTAGAAGGTCGGGGGATTTACACAGATACGCAGTATTTT. Translated, it gives CASSLEGRGIYTDTQYF.

The chain couples TRBV7-9 to TRBJ2-3; 8 bases are shared with TRBD1. V shed 3 bases and J 2 bases; nucleotides not matched to a gene: 13. In germline, CDR1 is SEHNR, CDR2 FQNEAQ (reference sequence). The length of the CDR3 is 18 residues. DNA of the CDR3: TGTGCCAGCAGCTTGGGACAGGTATTTTCGGCTATCACAGATACGCAGTATTTT. This translates into CASSLGQVFSAITDTQYF.

The rearrangement uses TRBV29-1 and TRBJ2-7; a weak D match, TRBD1 (5 bases). V dropped 6 bases and J dropped 0 bases, with 15 bases sitting between them. Germline-derived CDR1 and CDR2 are SQVTM and ANQGSEA. The CDR3 spans 14 residues. CDR3 sequence (DNA): TGCAGCGTCGGACATTCCATGGACTCCTACGAGCAGTACTTC. Translation gives CSVGHSMDSYEQYF.

The DNA for the CDR3 is TGTGCCAGCTCAGCCAACAACTACAATGAGCAGTTCTTC. Its translation is CASSANNYNEQFF. This chain connects TRBV18 to TRBJ2-1; D uncertain. This CDR3 spans 13 amino acids. Germline-derived CDR1 and CDR2 are KGHSH and LQKENI. With 5 bases removed from V and 3 bases from J, the gap between germline ends came to 8 bases.

The V and J genes are TRBV7-8 and TRBJ2-2; D call uncertain. The CDR3 is made up of 13 amino acids. Trimming removed 7 bases from V and 5 bases from J, with 11 bases in between. Germline CDR1 reads SGHVS; CDR2 reads FQNEAQ. The chain's CDR3 is CASKVGVTGELFF. The CDR3 DNA reads as TGTGCCAGCAAGGTTGGGGTGACCGGGGAGCTGTTTTTT.

The chain links TRBV27 to TRBJ1-6; 9 bases line up with TRBD1. The CDR3 covers 14 residues. The germline gives CDR1 MNHEY, CDR2 SMNVEV (reference sequence). Germline trimming cut 10 bases from V and 7 bases from J; bases unmatched to any gene: 8. The CDR3 loop is CATSRGTGNSPLHF. For the CDR3, the DNA is TGTGCCACTTCACGTGGGACAGGGAATTCACCCCTCCACTTT.

The chain joins TRBV4-2 to TRBJ1-5; 8 bases align to TRBD1. Germline lookup yields CDR1 LGHNA and CDR2 YNFKEQ. The CDR3 has 16 amino acids. The V segment lost 0 bases and the J segment 5 bases; nucleotides outside the gene matches: 6. DNA of the CDR3: TGTGCCAGCAGCCAAGATTTGGGGACAGGACATCAGCCCCAGCATTTT. Amino acids: CASSQDLGTGHQPQHF.

The chain carries TRBV10-1 and TRBJ2-5; either TRBD1 or TRBD2 may supply D (5 bases each). This CDR3 is built from 13 residues. The germline gives CDR1 WNHNN, CDR2 SYGVQD (reference sequence). V was shortened by 9 bases and J by 1 base, with 12 bases between the two germline ends. CDR3 protein: CASQRGPQETQYF. In DNA form, the CDR3 reads TGCGCCAGTCAGAGGGGACCCCAAGAGACCCAGTACTTC.

The chain carries TRBV6-4 and TRBJ1-2; TRBD1 aligns across 10 bases. Germline V gives CDR1 MRHNA, CDR2 SNTAGT. The CDR3 length is 13 residues. With 6 bases clipped from V and 6 bases from J, the junction kept 4 bases outside the gene matches. Here the CDR3 DNA reads TGTGCCAGCAGCAGGGACAGGGGAGATGGCTACACCTTC. It specifies CASSRDRGDGYTF.

J is TRBJ2-2 and V is TRBV4-3; possibly TRBD2 for D (6 bases). CDR1 and CDR2 from the germline V gene are LGHNA and YSLEER. The CDR3 contains 16 residues. The V end lost 0 bases, the J end lost 4 bases, and 12 bases lay between the germline ends. Here the CDR3 DNA reads TGCGCCAGCAGCCAAGATGAGCGGGTGGGCACCGGGGAGCTGTTTTTT. This sequence encodes CASSQDERVGTGELFF.

The table lists this clone with a few counts. The chain combines TRBV5-1 with TRBJ1-1; D remains unclear. The V gene's germline CDR1 is SGHRS and CDR2 YFSETQ. CDR3 length: 10 residues. The V gene lost 5 bases and the J gene lost 6 bases, with 5 bases spanning the gap. The CDR3 DNA is TGCGCCAGCAGACTGGCTGAAGCTTTCTTT. Translation: CASRLAEAFF. Full variable domain (rest looked up from reference TRBV5-1 and TRBJ1-1): KAGVTQTPRYLIKTRGQQVTLSCSPISGHRSVSWYQQTPGQGLQFLFEYFSETQRNKGNFPGRFSGRQFSNSRSEMNVSTLELGDSALYLCASRLAEAFFGQGTRLTVV.

This clone has a handful of counts. The rearrangement links TRBV6-1 to TRBJ1-6, with TRBD1 as a possible D gene (5 bases). Germline CDR1 reads MNHNS; CDR2 reads SASEGT. The CDR3 spans 14 residues. V was pared by 6 bases and J by 5 bases, with 11 bases between. This CDR3 is CASSSGTDNSPLHF. The CDR3, as DNA: TGTGCCAGCAGCTCCGGGACGGATAATTCACCCCTCCACTTT.

This clone was seen a few times. V is TRBV25-1 and J is TRBJ1-1; D is ambiguous. This CDR3 comprises 13 residues. Trimming shortened V by 5 bases and J by 0 bases, and 7 bases separated the two germline ends. Germline V gene data show CDR1 as MGHDK and CDR2 as SYGVNS. The CDR3 region is CASSTVLNTEAFF. CDR3 DNA sequence: TGTGCCAGCAGTACAGTTCTGAACACTGAAGCTTTCTTT.

The chain has TRBV5-6 and TRBJ1-6, with a tentative D call TRBD1 (5 bases). The CDR3 length is 15 residues. The germline CDR1 and CDR2 sequences are SGHDT and YYEEEE. The V end was cut by 4 bases, the J end by 10 bases, with 18 bases between. This chain's CDR3 is CASSPGRGVRSPLHF. CDR3 sequence (DNA): TGTGCCAGCAGCCCCGGGAGGGGTGTTAGGTCACCCCTCCACTTT. Looking up the rest from reference TRBV5-6 and TRBJ1-6 gives the full variable domain: DAGVTQSPTHLIKTRGQQVTLRCSPKSGHDTVSWYQQALGQGPQFIFQYYEEEERQRGNFPDRFSGHQFPNYSSELNVNALLLGDSALYLCASSPGRGVRSPLHFGNGTRLTVT.

The J gene is TRBJ1-1, the V gene TRBV5-4; D perhaps matches TRBD1 (6 bases). Deletions cut 5 bases from V and 2 bases from J, with 13 bases between. The CDR3 has 14 residues. CDR1 and CDR2 (germline): SGHNT, YYREEE (reference sequence). This chain's CDR3 is CASSLGQDNTEAFF. CDR3 nucleotide sequence: TGTGCCAGCAGTCTGGGACAAGACAACACTGAAGCTTTCTTT.

This clone is classed as medium-sized. This chain uses TRBV19 with TRBJ1-2; 7 nucleotides align to TRBD1. The CDR3 extends over 15 amino acids. J gave up 4 bases and V 5 bases, and 10 bases lay outside the gene matches. In germline, CDR1 is LNHDA, CDR2 SQIVND (reference sequence). The CDR3 region has the DNA TGTGCCAGTAGTTCAACCCGGGACAGTCGCTATGGCTACACCTTC. This encodes CASSSTRDSRYGYTF.